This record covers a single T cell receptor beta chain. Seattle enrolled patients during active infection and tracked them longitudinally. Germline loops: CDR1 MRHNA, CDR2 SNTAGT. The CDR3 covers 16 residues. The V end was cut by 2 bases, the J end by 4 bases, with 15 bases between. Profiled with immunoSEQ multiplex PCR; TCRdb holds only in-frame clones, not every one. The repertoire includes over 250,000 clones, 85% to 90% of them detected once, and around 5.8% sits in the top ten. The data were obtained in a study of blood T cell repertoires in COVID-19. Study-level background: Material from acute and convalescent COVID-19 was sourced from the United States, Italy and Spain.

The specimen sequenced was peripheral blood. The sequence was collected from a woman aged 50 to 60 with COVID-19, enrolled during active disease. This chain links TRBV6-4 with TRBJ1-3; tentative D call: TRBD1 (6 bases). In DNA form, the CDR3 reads TGTGCCAGCAGTGACGAGGGACACAACGACGGAAACACCATATATTTT. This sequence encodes CASSDEGHNDGNTIYF.